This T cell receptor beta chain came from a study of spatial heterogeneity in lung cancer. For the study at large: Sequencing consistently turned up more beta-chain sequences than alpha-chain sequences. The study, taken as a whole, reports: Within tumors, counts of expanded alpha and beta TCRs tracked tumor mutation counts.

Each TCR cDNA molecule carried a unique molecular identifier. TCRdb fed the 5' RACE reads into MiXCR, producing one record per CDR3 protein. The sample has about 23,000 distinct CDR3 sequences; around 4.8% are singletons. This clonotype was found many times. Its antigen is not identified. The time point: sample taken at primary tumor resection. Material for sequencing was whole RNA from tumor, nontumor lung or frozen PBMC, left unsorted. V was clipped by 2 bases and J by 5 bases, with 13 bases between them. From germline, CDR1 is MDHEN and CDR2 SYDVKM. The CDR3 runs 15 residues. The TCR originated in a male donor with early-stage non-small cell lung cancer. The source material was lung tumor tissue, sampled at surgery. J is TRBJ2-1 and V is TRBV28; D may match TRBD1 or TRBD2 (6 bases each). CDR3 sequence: CASSLRSGAHNEQFF. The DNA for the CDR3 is TGTGCCAGCAGTTTACGATCGGGGGCCCACAATGAGCAGTTCTTC.